The clone carrying this TCR beta chain was counted ten times or more. TCR beta libraries were built with iRepertoire HTBI primers and Arm-PCR of CDR3 regions. TCRdb itself ran the multiplex PCR reads through MiXCR, one entry per CDR3 protein. The sample shows approximately 400,000 distinct CDR3 sequences, approximately 15% of them seen only once. This specimen belongs to a study of regulatory T cells in long-lasting Graves disease. Time point defined: newly diagnosed GD, antithyroid drugs for less than 3 months. Preparation of the TCR library used RNA extracted from PBMCs. From germline, CDR1 is MNHEY and CDR2 SVGEGT. V was shortened by 5 bases and J by 3 bases, with 8 bases between the two germline ends. CDR3 length: 12 residues. The data were also submitted as part of a second study, on T cells in Graves' hyperthyroidism and ophthalmopathy.

The sequencing used peripheral blood mononuclear cells (PBMCs), collected at new diagnosis, from a patient treated with antithyroid drugs. This clonotype was sampled from a woman aged 30 to 39 with Graves disease. V and J are TRBV6-2 or TRBV6-3 and TRBJ2-7; D is undetermined. The CDR3 DNA follows: TGTGCCAGCAGTGCAGAAGGCTACGAGCAGTACTTC. Translating gives CASSAEGYEQYF.